This T cell receptor beta chain was identified during a study of blood T cell repertoires in COVID-19. Whole-study context: The study drew acute and convalescent COVID-19 samples from the United States, Italy and Spain. PBMCs, B-cell-depleted T cells, or T cells provided the cDNA or gDNA that made up the material.

In the original analysis: Nucleated cell number was recorded as an estimate derived from reference gene primer amplification. The assay was immunoSEQ multiplex PCR, and TCRdb's table has in-frame clones only and misses some. From that table come the V and J calls and clone size; the DNA was used to work out D and trimming. The table lists about 190,000 clones, 80% to 85% of them singletons. This CDR3 region has 15 residues. With V trimmed by 2 bases and J by 0 bases, 2 bases remained unmatched. Germline lookup yields CDR1 SGHNT and CDR2 YYREEE (reference sequence). Sequencing was performed on peripheral blood. This chain connects TRBV5-4 to TRBJ2-3, with TRBD2 matching over 8 bases. The origin of this receptor is a woman aged 30 to 39 with acute or convalescent COVID-19. CDR3 residues: CASSFKRGSTDTQYF. The CDR3 coding sequence is TGTGCCAGCAGCTTCAAGCGGGGGAGCACAGATACGCAGTATTTT.